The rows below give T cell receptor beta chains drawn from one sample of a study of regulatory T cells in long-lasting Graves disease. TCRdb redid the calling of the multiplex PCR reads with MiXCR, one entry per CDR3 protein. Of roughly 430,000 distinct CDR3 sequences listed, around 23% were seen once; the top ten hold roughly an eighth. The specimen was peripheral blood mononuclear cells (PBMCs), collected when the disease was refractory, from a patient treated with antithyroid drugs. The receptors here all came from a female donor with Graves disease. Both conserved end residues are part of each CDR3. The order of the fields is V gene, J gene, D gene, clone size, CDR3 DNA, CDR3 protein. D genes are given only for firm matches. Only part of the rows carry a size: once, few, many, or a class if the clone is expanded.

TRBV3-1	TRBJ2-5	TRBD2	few	TGTGCCAGCAGCCAGGCTAGCGGAGGAAAAGAGACCCAGTACTTC	CASSQASGGKETQYF
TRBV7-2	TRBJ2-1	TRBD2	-	TGTGCCAGCAGCCCCGGGACTAGCGGGAGGGGTGAGCAGTTCTTC	CASSPGTSGRGEQFF
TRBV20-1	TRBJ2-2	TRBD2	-	TGCAGTGCTAGAGCCCCTAGCGGGAGAGGGACCGGGGAGCTGTTTTTT	CSARAPSGRGTGELFF
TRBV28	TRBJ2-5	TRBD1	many	TGTGCCAGCAGGGCTACAGGGGAAGGGGAGACCCAGTACTTC	CASRATGEGETQYF
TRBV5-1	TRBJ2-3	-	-	TGCGCCAGCAGCAGCGAGGGAGGCTCAGATACGCAGTATTTT	CASSSEGGSDTQYF
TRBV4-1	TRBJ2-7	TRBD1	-	TGCGCCAGCAGCCAAGATCTGGGGACAGGGGCCTCCTACGAGCAGTACTTC	CASSQDLGTGASYEQYF
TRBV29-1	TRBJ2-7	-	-	TGCAGCGTCGTGGACCCCCAGAGCTCCTACGAGCAGTACTTC	CSVVDPQSSYEQYF
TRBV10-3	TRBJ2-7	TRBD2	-	TGTGCCATCAGTGAGTCTTATATTATAGCGGGAAGGAACGAGCAGTACTTC	CAISESYIIAGRNEQYF
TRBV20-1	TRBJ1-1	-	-	TGCAGTGCCGGGGGGGGCCTGAACACTGAAGCTTTCTTT	CSAGGGLNTEAFF
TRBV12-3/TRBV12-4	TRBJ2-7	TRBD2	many	TGTGCCAGCAGTTTATCGGGAGGGCCGGAGCAGTACTTC	CASSLSGGPEQYF
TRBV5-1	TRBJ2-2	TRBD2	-	TGCGCCAGCAGCTTACAACTAGCGGGAGAAGGGGAGCTGTTTTTT	CASSLQLAGEGELFF
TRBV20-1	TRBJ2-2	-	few	TGCAGTGCTAGAGTTACGAACACCGGGGAGCTGTTTTTT	CSARVTNTGELFF
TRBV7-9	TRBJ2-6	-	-	TGTGCCAGCAGCCTGCAGCGTAGAATCACTGGGGCCAACGTCCTGACTTTC	CASSLQRRITGANVLTF
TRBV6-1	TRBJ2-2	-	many	TGTGCCAGCAGTGTTCTCGCCGGGAGGACAGCGAACACCGGGGAGCTGTTTTTT	CASSVLAGRTANTGELFF
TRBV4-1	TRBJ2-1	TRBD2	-	TGCGCCAGCAGCCAAGAACTAGCGGGAGTCGTCTACAATGAGCAGTTCTTC	CASSQELAGVVYNEQFF
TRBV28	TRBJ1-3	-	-	TGTGCCAGCAGTTCCCGGACGTCCTCTGGAAACACCATATATTTT	CASSSRTSSGNTIYF
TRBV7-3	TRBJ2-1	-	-	TGTGCCAGCAGCCGGGGGGCTTACAATGAGCAGTTCTTC	CASSRGAYNEQFF
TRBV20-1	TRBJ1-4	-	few	TGCAGTGCTAGCGACAGATCAACTAATGAAAAACTGTTTTTT	CSASDRSTNEKLFF
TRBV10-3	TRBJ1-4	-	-	TGTGCCACCAATGGCCAGAATGAAAAACTGTTTTTT	CATNGQNEKLFF
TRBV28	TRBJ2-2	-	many	TGTGCCAGCAGTTTATTTGAGGCCGGGGAGCTGTTTTTT	CASSLFEAGELFF
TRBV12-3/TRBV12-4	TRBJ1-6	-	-	TGTGCCTCGAGGGTTTTGAATTCACCCCTCCACTTT	CASRVLNSPLHF
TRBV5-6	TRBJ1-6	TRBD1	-	TGTGCCAGCAGCTTGTTAGGGACAGGGGGCGAAGTCCTCCACTTT	CASSLLGTGGEVLHF
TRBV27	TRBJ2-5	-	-	TGTGCCAGCAGCCCCAATGCGGGATCAGGATTAGAGGAGACCCAGTACTTC	CASSPNAGSGLEETQYF
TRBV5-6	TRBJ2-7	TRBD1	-	TGTGCCAGCAGCTGGGACAGGGCCCTCGAGCAGTACTTC	CASSWDRALEQYF
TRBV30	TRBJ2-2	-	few	TGTGCCTGGAGAGTACGGGGGCAAGACACCGGGGAGCTGTTTTTT	CAWRVRGQDTGELFF
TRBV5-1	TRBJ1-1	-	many	TGCGCCAGCAGTATTGACAGCGGGAACACTGAAGCTTTCTTT	CASSIDSGNTEAFF
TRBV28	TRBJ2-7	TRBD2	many	TGTGCCAGCAGCGGGACTAGCGTCCAAAGCTCCTACGAGCAGTACTTC	CASSGTSVQSSYEQYF
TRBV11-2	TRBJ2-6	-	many	TGTGCCAGCAGCCCTTCGGCCAACGTCCTGACTTTC	CASSPSANVLTF
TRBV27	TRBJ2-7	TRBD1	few	TGTGCCAGCAGTAGGGACAGGGGATTATACGAGCAGTACTTC	CASSRDRGLYEQYF
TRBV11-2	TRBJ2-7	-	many	TGTGCCAGCAGCCCCCGGACAAACTACGAGCAGTACTTC	CASSPRTNYEQYF
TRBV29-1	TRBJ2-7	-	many	TGCAGCGTTGAAAGGGACTCCGGAACCTACGAGCAGTACTTC	CSVERDSGTYEQYF
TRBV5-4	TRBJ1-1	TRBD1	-	TGTGCCAGCAGCTTGGTTGAGGGGGCGAACACTGAAGCTTTCTTT	CASSLVEGANTEAFF
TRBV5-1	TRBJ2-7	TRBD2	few	TGCGCCAGCAGCTCCGGACTAGACGTCCCCGAGCAGTACTTC	CASSSGLDVPEQYF
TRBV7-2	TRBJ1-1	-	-	TGTGCCAGCAGCGCGAGAGGCGGAACCACTGAAGCTTTCTTT	CASSARGGTTEAFF
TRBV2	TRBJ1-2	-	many	TGTGCCAGCATTAGGACATCACAAGCTACCTATGGCTACACCTTC	CASIRTSQATYGYTF
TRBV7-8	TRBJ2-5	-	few	TGTGCCAGCAGCTTAGCGGCTTTGGGATCAGAGACCCAGTACTTC	CASSLAALGSETQYF
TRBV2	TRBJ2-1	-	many	TGTGCCAGCAGCCCGCGGTTGTTGGTAGAGCAGTTCTTC	CASSPRLLVEQFF
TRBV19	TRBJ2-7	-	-	TGTGCCAGTAGTTTAGGGACGGAGCCCTACGAGCAGTACTTC	CASSLGTEPYEQYF
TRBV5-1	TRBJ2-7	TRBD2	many	TGCGCCAGCGGGTTCGGGGGGAGAAGAGACGAGCAGTACTTC	CASGFGGRRDEQYF
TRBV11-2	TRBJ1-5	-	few	TGTGCCAGCAGCCTGCGATGGGATCAGCCCCAGCATTTT	CASSLRWDQPQHF
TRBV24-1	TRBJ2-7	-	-	TGTGCCACCAGTGACCCGGAGTCCTACGAGCAGTACTTC	CATSDPESYEQYF
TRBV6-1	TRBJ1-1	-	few	TGTGCCAGCAGTCCACCTGAGGGATTTTCCACTGAAGCTTTCTTT	CASSPPEGFSTEAFF
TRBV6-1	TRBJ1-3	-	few	TGTGCCAGCAGGAGTCACGGGACACCAGGAAACACCATATATTTT	CASRSHGTPGNTIYF
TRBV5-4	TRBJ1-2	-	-	TGTGCCAGCAGCTTGGCGGGACTCCGGTATGGCTACACCTTC	CASSLAGLRYGYTF
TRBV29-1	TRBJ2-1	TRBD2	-	TGCAGCGTGTGGACTAGCGGGAGCTTAGGGCAGTTCTTC	CSVWTSGSLGQFF
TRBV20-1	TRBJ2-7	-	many	TGCAGTGCTAGAGGGACGGCATACGAGCAGTACTTC	CSARGTAYEQYF
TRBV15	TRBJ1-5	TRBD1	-	TGTGCCACCAGCAGAGATCGGACATCAGGGGGCGGTTTTTTCGTACAGCCCCAGCATTTT	CATSRDRTSGGGFFVQPQHF
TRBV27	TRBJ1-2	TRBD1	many	TGTGCCAGCAGTCGGAGACAGGGAAATGGCTACACCTTC	CASSRRQGNGYTF
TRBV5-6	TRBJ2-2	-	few	TGTGCCAGCAGCTCATCCCCCTATACCGGGGACTTCACCGGGGAGCTGTTTTTT	CASSSSPYTGDFTGELFF
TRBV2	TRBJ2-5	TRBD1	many	TGTGCCTCCCGAAGGGACAGACAAGAGACCCAGTACTTC	CASRRDRQETQYF
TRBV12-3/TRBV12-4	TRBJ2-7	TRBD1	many	TGTGCCAGCAGTTTCGCCGGGACAGGGGGCCCTAGCTCCTACGAGCAGTACTTC	CASSFAGTGGPSSYEQYF
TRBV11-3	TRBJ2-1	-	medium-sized	TGTGCCAGCAGCTTATACGGGAGTGACTACAATGAGCAGTTCTTC	CASSLYGSDYNEQFF
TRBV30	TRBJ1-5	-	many	TGTGCCTGGAGTGGGACAGTGAATCAGCCCCAGCATTTT	CAWSGTVNQPQHF
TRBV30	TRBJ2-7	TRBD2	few	TGTGCCTGGAGTGTTTTAGCGGGAGCCGAGCAGTACTTC	CAWSVLAGAEQYF